This paragraph reports one T cell receptor beta chain. Its antigen is currently unknown. These data originate in a study of cytomegalovirus exposure and HLA in healthy donors. PCR was performed using 60 Vbeta and 13 Jbeta primers. Method: immunoSEQ multiplex PCR; TCRdb's copy keeps in-frame clones and lacks some. This repertoire shows about 69,000 clones, about 74% found once; its top ten account for 11%. Findings and caveats of the study: An analysis was carried out later, and it reportedly showed fewer N-insertions in an Asian-associated ancestry cluster than the roughly 670-donor mean.

CDR3 size: 12 residues. Germline-derived CDR1 and CDR2 are KGHSH and LQKENI. V gave up 8 bases and J gave up 12 bases, with 14 bases separating them. The sequencing input was PBMCs. The chain links TRBV18 to TRBJ1-6; tentative D call: TRBD1 (6 bases). The sequence came from a woman aged 60-75 years in good health and CMV-seropositive. Here the CDR3 reads CASRRGGEPLHF. The CDR3 DNA follows: TGTGCCAGCCGAAGGGGGGGAGAACCCCTCCACTTT.